This TCR beta chain derives from a study of T cells in women clearing cervical HPV infection. Study-wide points: Controls had more TRBV6-7 (0.16%) than cases (approximately 0.11%). Repertoire richness, not evenness, was significantly elevated in CIN3+ cases versus controls. Effector/memory and HPV-specific T cells were not isolated, and association timing is unknown.

The repertoire was sequenced with immunoSEQ multiplex PCR; TCRdb's copy has only in-frame clones and lacks some. The sample's table shows about 40,000 clones. As concerns this clone: What it recognizes is unknown. Coverage ceases 3 residues before the CDR3 finishes, and the germline J gene fills in the end.

Germline loops: CDR1 SGHTA, CDR2 FQGTGA. CDR3 size: 16 residues. V lost 7 bases to trimming and J lost 0 bases, with 18 bases between them. The chain combines TRBV7-3 with TRBJ1-1, with D possibly being TRBD1 (6 bases). This sequence originates from a woman aged 18 to 75 with a cervical HPV16 infection that either progressed to CIN3+ or cleared (not recorded which). Material: blood buffy coat. The CDR3 DNA, read in part, is TGTGCCAGCAACTCCGGGACAAATTTTATGAACACTGAA. It codes for CASNSGTNFMNTE. Given in full, the CDR3 is CASNSGTNFMNTEAFF.